A selection of T cell receptor beta chains follows, all from one sample in a study of blood T cell repertoires in COVID-19. Clones were read by immunoSEQ multiplex PCR, and TCRdb kept only the in-frame ones, dropping some. The data hold approximately 180,000 clones, with 87% observed a single time. Sequenced sample: peripheral blood. All receptors come from a woman between 50 and 59 years old with acute or convalescent COVID-19. Each CDR3 is given with its conserved first and last residue. D genes are given only for firm matches. Part of the rows lack a size; the others show once, few, many or a class for expanded clones.

len: 17; v_gene: TRBV19; j_gene: TRBJ2-7; abundance: once; d_gene: -; CDR3aa: CASSTQSSQSHSREQYF; CDR3nt: TGTGCCAGTAGTACCCAATCATCGCAGTCCCATTCGCGGGAGCAGTACTTC
len: 14; v_gene: TRBV30; j_gene: TRBJ1-1; abundance: -; d_gene: TRBD1; CDR3aa: CAWSYGTANTEAFF; CDR3nt: TGTGCCTGGAGTTACGGGACAGCGAACACTGAAGCTTTCTTT
len: 11; v_gene: TRBV20-1; j_gene: TRBJ1-1; abundance: -; d_gene: TRBD1; CDR3aa: CSALGQGEAFF; CDR3nt: TGCAGTGCTCTTGGACAGGGTGAAGCTTTCTTT
len: 15; v_gene: TRBV7-2; j_gene: TRBJ2-1; abundance: -; d_gene: -; CDR3aa: CASSLSPYSYNEQFF; CDR3nt: TGTGCCAGCAGCCTCTCCCCGTACTCCTACAATGAGCAGTTCTTC
len: 12; v_gene: TRBV30; j_gene: TRBJ1-3; abundance: -; d_gene: -; CDR3aa: CAWTGSGNTIYF; CDR3nt: TGTGCCTGGACAGGGTCTGGAAACACCATATATTTT
len: 15; v_gene: TRBV18; j_gene: TRBJ2-7; abundance: -; d_gene: TRBD2; CDR3aa: CASSPGLAETYEQYF; CDR3nt: TGTGCCAGCTCACCGGGACTAGCGGAAACCTACGAGCAGTACTTC
len: 13; v_gene: TRBV5-6; j_gene: TRBJ1-1; abundance: -; d_gene: -; CDR3aa: CASSLDRVTEAFF; CDR3nt: TGTGCCAGCAGCTTGGACAGGGTTACTGAAGCTTTCTTT
len: 12; v_gene: TRBV21-1; j_gene: TRBJ2-5; abundance: -; d_gene: -; CDR3aa: CASSTNRETQYF; CDR3nt: TGTGCCAGCAGCACAAATAGAGAGACCCAGTACTTC
len: 14; v_gene: TRBV7-2; j_gene: TRBJ2-3; abundance: -; d_gene: TRBD2; CDR3aa: CASSLVRGTDTQYF; CDR3nt: TGTGCCAGCAGCTTAGTGCGGGGGACAGATACGCAGTATTTT
len: 21; v_gene: TRBV12-2; j_gene: TRBJ2-2; abundance: -; d_gene: -; CDR3aa: CASRFPPKLGRNEYNTGELFF; CDR3nt: TGTGCAAGTCGCTTCCCTCCAAAGTTGGGCCGCAACGAGTACAACACCGGGGAGCTGTTTTTT
len: 13; v_gene: TRBV4-3; j_gene: TRBJ1-5; abundance: few; d_gene: -; CDR3aa: CASSHLRGQPQHF; CDR3nt: TGCGCCAGCAGCCATCTCAGAGGACAGCCCCAGCATTTT
len: 14; v_gene: TRBV9; j_gene: TRBJ2-5; abundance: -; d_gene: -; CDR3aa: CASSVSGGRETQYF; CDR3nt: TGTGCCAGCAGCGTATCTGGAGGGAGGGAGACCCAGTACTTC
len: 13; v_gene: TRBV5-1; j_gene: TRBJ1-5; abundance: -; d_gene: TRBD1; CDR3aa: CASSLGGGQPQHF; CDR3nt: TGCGCCAGCAGCTTGGGAGGGGGCCAGCCCCAGCATTTT
len: 15; v_gene: TRBV4-2; j_gene: TRBJ1-2; abundance: -; d_gene: -; CDR3aa: CASSQDLSTRAGYTF; CDR3nt: TGTGCCAGCAGCCAAGATCTATCAACCAGGGCTGGCTACACCTTC
len: 17; v_gene: TRBV6-2/TRBV6-3; j_gene: TRBJ2-2; abundance: -; d_gene: TRBD2; CDR3aa: CASSQWASGGLGGELFF; CDR3nt: TGTGCCAGCAGTCAATGGGCCAGCGGGGGGCTCGGCGGGGAGCTGTTTTTT
len: 15; v_gene: TRBV5-4; j_gene: TRBJ2-7; abundance: -; d_gene: TRBD1; CDR3aa: CASSWGPGQGYEQYF; CDR3nt: TGTGCCAGCAGCTGGGGACCCGGACAGGGGTACGAGCAGTACTTC
len: 17; v_gene: TRBV18; j_gene: TRBJ2-1; abundance: -; d_gene: TRBD2; CDR3aa: CASSPLTARGDGNEQFF; CDR3nt: TGTGCCAGCTCACCATTGACGGCACGGGGGGATGGCAATGAGCAGTTCTTC
len: 15; v_gene: TRBV6-5; j_gene: TRBJ1-2; abundance: -; d_gene: -; CDR3aa: CASSYALVPGYGYTF; CDR3nt: TGTGCCAGCAGTTACGCGTTGGTCCCAGGCTATGGCTACACCTTC
len: 14; v_gene: TRBV9; j_gene: TRBJ2-7; abundance: -; d_gene: -; CDR3aa: CASSVAQISYEQYF; CDR3nt: TGTGCCAGCAGCGTAGCGCAGATTTCCTACGAGCAGTACTTC
len: 13; v_gene: TRBV12-3/TRBV12-4; j_gene: TRBJ1-1; abundance: -; d_gene: -; CDR3aa: CASSLAADTEAFF; CDR3nt: TGTGCCAGCAGCCTGGCAGCGGACACTGAAGCTTTCTTT
len: 14; v_gene: TRBV29-1; j_gene: TRBJ2-6; abundance: -; d_gene: TRBD1; CDR3aa: CSVQTGPGANVLTF; CDR3nt: TGCAGCGTCCAGACAGGGCCCGGGGCCAACGTCCTGACTTTC
len: 15; v_gene: TRBV7-9; j_gene: TRBJ2-7; abundance: -; d_gene: -; CDR3aa: CASSGGPGDLYEQYF; CDR3nt: TGTGCCAGCAGCGGCGGTCCGGGAGACCTCTACGAGCAGTACTTC
len: 14; v_gene: TRBV19; j_gene: TRBJ1-5; abundance: -; d_gene: -; CDR3aa: CASLERESNQPQHF; CDR3nt: TGTGCCAGCCTTGAGAGGGAGAGCAATCAGCCCCAGCATTTT